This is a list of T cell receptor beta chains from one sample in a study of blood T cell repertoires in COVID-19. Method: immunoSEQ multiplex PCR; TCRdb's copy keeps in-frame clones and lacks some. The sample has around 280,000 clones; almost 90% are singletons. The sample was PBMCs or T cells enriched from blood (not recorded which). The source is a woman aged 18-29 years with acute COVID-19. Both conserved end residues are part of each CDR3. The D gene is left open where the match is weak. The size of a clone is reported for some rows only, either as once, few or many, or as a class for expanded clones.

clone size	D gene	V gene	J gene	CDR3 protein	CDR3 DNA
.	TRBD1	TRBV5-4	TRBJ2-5	CASSVGGRDQETQYF	TGTGCCAGCAGCGTAGGGGGCCGTGACCAAGAGACCCAGTACTTC
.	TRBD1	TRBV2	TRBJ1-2	CASSEVFIGPGGSYGYTF	TGTGCCAGCAGTGAAGTGTTTATTGGTCCAGGGGGATCCTATGGCTACACCTTC
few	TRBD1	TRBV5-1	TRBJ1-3	CASSTRQGISGNTIYF	TGCGCCAGCAGCACCCGACAGGGAATATCTGGAAACACCATATATTTT
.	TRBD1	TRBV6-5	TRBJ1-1	CASRFQGAIAFF	TGTGCCAGCAGATTCCAGGGGGCCATAGCTTTCTTT
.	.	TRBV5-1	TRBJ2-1	CASSLVQGLYNEQFF	TGCGCCAGCAGCTTAGTTCAGGGCCTGTACAATGAGCAGTTCTTC
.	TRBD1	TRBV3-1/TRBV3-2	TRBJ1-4	CASSHRDSRSNEKLFF	TGTGCCAGCAGCCACCGGGACAGCCGTTCTAATGAAAAACTGTTTTTT
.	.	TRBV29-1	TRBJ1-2	CSVHSFPYGYTF	TGCAGCGTTCACAGTTTTCCCTATGGCTACACCTTC
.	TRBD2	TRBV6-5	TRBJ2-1	CASNPGGYNEQFF	TGTGCCAGCAACCCGGGAGGCTACAATGAGCAGTTCTTC
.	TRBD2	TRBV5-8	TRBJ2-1	CASSLAASGRSYNEQFF	TGTGCCAGCAGCTTGGCCGCTAGCGGGAGATCCTACAATGAGCAGTTCTTC
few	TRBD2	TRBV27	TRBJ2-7	CASRRREGRQQYF	TGTGCCAGCAGGCGGCGGGAGGGCCGGCAGCAGTACTTC
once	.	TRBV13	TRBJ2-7	CASSLFAGTHYEQYF	TGTGCCAGCAGCTTGTTTGCAGGGACACACTACGAGCAGTACTTC
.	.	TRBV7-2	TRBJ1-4	CASSPLGGNEKLFF	TGTGCCAGCAGCCCTCTGGGGGGAAATGAAAAACTGTTTTTT
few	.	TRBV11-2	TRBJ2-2	CASSYTNTGELFF	TGTGCCAGCAGCTACACGAACACCGGGGAGCTGTTTTTT
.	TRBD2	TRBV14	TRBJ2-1	CASSLLTSGRAGEQFF	TGTGCCAGCAGCCTGTTGACTAGCGGGAGGGCCGGTGAGCAGTTCTTC
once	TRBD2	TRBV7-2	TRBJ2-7	CASSFTSGQPYEQYF	TGTGCCAGCAGCTTTACTAGCGGGCAACCCTACGAGCAGTACTTC
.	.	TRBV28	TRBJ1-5	CASSFIPPTERQPQHF	TGTGCCAGCAGTTTTATCCCCCCGACGGAGCGTCAGCCCCAGCATTTT
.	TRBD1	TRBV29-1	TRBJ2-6	CSAGTGYSGANVLTF	TGCAGCGCCGGGACAGGTTACTCTGGGGCCAACGTCCTGACTTTC
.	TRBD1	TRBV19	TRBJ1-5	CASSIEGTGLMGNQPQHF	TGTGCCAGTAGTATAGAAGGGACAGGGCTAATGGGCAATCAGCCCCAGCATTTT
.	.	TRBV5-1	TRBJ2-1	CASGSGEYPSSYNEQFF	TGCGCCAGTGGGTCCGGGGAATACCCGAGCTCCTACAATGAGCAGTTCTTC
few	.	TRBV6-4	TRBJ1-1	CASSAAVGGSSTEAFF	TGTGCCAGCAGTGCCGCCGTGGGGGGGTCGAGCACTGAAGCTTTCTTT
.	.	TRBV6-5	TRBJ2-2	CASSDSADTGELFF	TGTGCCAGCAGTGACTCGGCGGACACCGGGGAGCTGTTTTTT
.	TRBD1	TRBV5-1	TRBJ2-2	CASSYRGSGELFF	TGCGCCAGCAGCTACAGGGGAAGCGGGGAGCTGTTTTTT
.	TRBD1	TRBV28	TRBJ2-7	CASTDRAYEQYF	TGTGCCAGCACCGACAGGGCCTACGAGCAGTACTTC
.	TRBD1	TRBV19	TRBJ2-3	CASKPGQGRGTDTQYF	TGTGCCAGTAAGCCGGGACAGGGAAGGGGCACAGATACGCAGTATTTT
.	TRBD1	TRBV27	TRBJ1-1	CASSYLGGAWNTEAFF	TGTGCCAGCAGTTATTTAGGGGGCGCTTGGAACACTGAAGCTTTCTTT
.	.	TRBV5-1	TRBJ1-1	CASSLDLPNEAFF	TGCGCCAGCAGCTTGGACCTCCCTAATGAAGCTTTCTTT
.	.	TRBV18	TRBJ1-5	CASSRIDSPNQPQHF	TGTGCCAGCTCACGGATCGACAGTCCAAATCAGCCCCAGCATTTT
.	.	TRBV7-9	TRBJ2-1	CAGAGARAPVNEQFF	TGTGCCGGTGCGGGGGCAAGGGCCCCCGTCAATGAGCAGTTCTTC
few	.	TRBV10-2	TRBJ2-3	CASSESDRFSTRTDTQYF	TGCGCCAGCAGTGAGTCAGACCGGTTCTCCACTAGAACAGATACGCAGTATTTT
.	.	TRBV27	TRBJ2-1	CASRTQGTSYNEQFF	TGTGCCAGCCGAACGCAGGGGACGTCCTACAATGAGCAGTTCTTC
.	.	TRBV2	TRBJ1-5	CASSESLGGRNQPQHF	TGTGCCAGCAGTGAATCACTGGGAGGGCGCAATCAGCCCCAGCATTTT
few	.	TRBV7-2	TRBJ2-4	CASKNRELENIQYF	TGTGCCAGCAAAAACAGGGAACTTGAAAACATTCAGTACTTC
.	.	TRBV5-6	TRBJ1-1	CASSLYLEGTEAFF	TGTGCCAGCAGCTTGTATTTGGAGGGCACTGAAGCTTTCTTT
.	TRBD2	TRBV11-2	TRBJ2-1	CASSLLRGSGYEQFF	TGTGCCAGCAGCTTGCTGCGCGGGAGTGGGTATGAGCAGTTCTTC
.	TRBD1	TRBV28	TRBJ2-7	CASEGQMAHEQYF	TGTGCCAGCGAGGGACAGATGGCCCACGAGCAGTACTTC
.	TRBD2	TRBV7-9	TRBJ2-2	CASSPTTSQNTGELFF	TGTGCCAGCAGCCCGACGACTAGCCAGAACACCGGGGAGCTGTTTTTT
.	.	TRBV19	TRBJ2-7	CASSMRVGHPYEQYF	TGTGCCAGTAGTATGAGGGTGGGTCACCCCTACGAGCAGTACTTC